This TCR beta chain was sequenced during a study of post-analysis software for immune sequencing data. Study-wide findings and caveats: Controls' normalized Chao1 diversity significantly exceeded that of multiple sclerosis patients.

On this clonotype itself: The antigen is not known.

Prepared libraries of TCR beta cDNA carried unique molecular identifiers. TCRdb used MiXCR to reprocess the PCR reads, holding one entry per CDR3 protein. In the table there are fewer than 900,000 distinct CDR3 sequences, roughly 50% of which are singletons. Sequencing input: blood. The TCR comes from a girl aged 10-17 years with multiple sclerosis.

The CDR3 coding sequence is TGCAGTGCTAGAGTCCCGGGACTAGCGGGAATTGGGCAGTTCTTC. This encodes CSARVPGLAGIGQFF. The chain is built from TRBV20-1 and TRBJ2-1; 13 nucleotides align to TRBD2. The CDR3 spans 15 residues. Germline trimming cut 1 base from V and 12 bases from J; bases unmatched to any gene: 9. Germline CDR1 reads DFQATT; CDR2 reads SNEGSKA (reference sequence).